This entry describes one TCR beta chain. V lost 2 bases, J lost 8 bases, and 15 bases lay in between. Germline V gives CDR1 MGHRA, CDR2 YSYEKL. This CDR3 comprises 14 residues. These data belong to a study of cytomegalovirus exposure and HLA in healthy donors. Amplification used 60 Vbeta primers and 13 Jbeta primers. Repertoires were generated with immunoSEQ multiplex PCR, while TCRdb's copy carries only in-frame clones and drops some. Found here are about 120,000 clones, over 60% of them singletons; the top ten hold around 3%. These donors counted as nominally healthy when sampled, but unrecorded immune exposures were likely.

The chain couples TRBV4-1 to TRBJ1-2, with a weak D call TRBD1 (5 bases). This clonotype was sampled from a woman aged 25 to 39 in good health and CMV-seropositive. Sequencing was performed on PBMCs. CDR3 protein: CASSQSTGEGGYTF. CDR3 DNA sequence: TGCGCCAGCAGCCAAAGTACAGGAGAAGGGGGCTACACCTTC.